The present TCR beta chain was sequenced within a study of T-cell memory formation after mild COVID-19. On the study more broadly: In these data, TCR clusters were largely donor specific. Findings of the study overall: Memory cells collected pre-infection included some clones that later responded, suggesting cross-reactive memory joined. There was a balanced CD4/CD8 profile in clones contracting day 15 to 85, and later expanders leaned CD4+.

A few counts support this clonotype. Its antigen is not known. Using constant-segment primers, 5'RACE produced TCR alpha and TCR beta cDNA libraries carrying sample barcodes and UMIs. TCRdb re-derived calls from the 5' RACE reads in MiXCR, one entry per CDR3 protein. The table lists fewer than 150,000 distinct CDR3 sequences, about a sixth of them singletons. Trimming pared 6 bases from V and 6 bases from J, leaving 17 bases between. The CDR3 covers 15 residues. Germline CDR1 is MNHNY and CDR2 is SVGAGI (reference sequence). This sequence was found in a man aged 18 to 29 who had mild COVID-19 (a few samples of this study predate the infection). Cell type and time point are not known. The chain carries TRBV6-6 and TRBJ1-4; a possible D gene is TRBD1 (6 bases). Sequencing used PBMCs or a T cell subset sorted from them (not recorded which). This chain's CDR3 is CASRGNRAEYEKLFF. The CDR3 nucleotides read TGTGCCAGCAGGGGTAACAGGGCCGAGTATGAAAAACTGTTTTTT.